This T cell receptor beta chain was recorded in a study of T cells in narcolepsy. Produced via immunoSEQ multiplex PCR; TCRdb's table is partial and in-frame only. The sample has tens of thousands of clones; approximately 80% are singletons. Germline lookup yields CDR1 SGHTA and CDR2 FQGNSA. The CDR3 is 12 residues long. The ends were cut back, 5 bases at V and 10 bases at J, with 12 bases in the middle. V is TRBV7-2 and J is TRBJ2-4, with D uncertain. The material sequenced was memory (CD45RA-) CD4+ T cells from blood. This clonotype originated in a human donor in good health. The CDR3 loop reads CASSVWGRIQYF. CDR3 in DNA: TGTGCCAGCAGCGTATGGGGAAGAATTCAGTACTTC.